This entry lists 7 T cell receptor beta chains sequenced from one sample in a study of blood T cell repertoires in COVID-19 (dated by TCRdb to about 2020). The method behind the library was the immunoSEQ multiplex PCR assay. The clones in this table, taken by TCRdb from immuneACCESS, are in-frame only. Not every clone is retained; where verified, under half of the shortfall comes from an unresolved V gene, and the cause of the rest is unknown. Within this sample are about 200,000 clones, with more than 75% of them counted one time only. Jointly, the top ten make up 5.6% of the sample. Sequenced sample: PBMCs or T cells enriched from blood (not recorded which). The source is a man in his forties with acute COVID-19.

The chain couples TRBV5-4 to TRBJ2-1; D uncertain. Germline V gene data show CDR1 as SGHNT and CDR2 as YYREEE (reference sequence). The ends were cut back, 2 bases at V and 7 bases at J, with 13 bases in the middle. This CDR3 is built from 14 residues. The CDR3 sequence: CASSFPLVGNEQFF. In DNA, the CDR3 is TGTGCCAGCAGCTTCCCGCTAGTTGGGAATGAGCAGTTCTTC.

This clone appeared a few times. The genes are TRBV7-9 and TRBJ1-6; D possibly corresponds to TRBD1 (5 bases). Germline values: CDR1 SEHNR, CDR2 FQNEAQ (reference sequence). The CDR3 is made up of 16 amino acids. The V and J ends lost 2 bases and 10 bases respectively, with 18 bases between them. The CDR3 loop reads CASSLSAGVAMSPLHF. The CDR3 region has the DNA TGTGCCAGCAGCTTATCGGCGGGGGTTGCCATGTCACCCCTCCACTTT.

The count of this clone is one. The chain links TRBV27 to TRBJ1-5; D is ambiguous. Germline CDR1 and CDR2: MNHEY and SMNVEV (reference sequence). This CDR3 region has 14 residues. Trimming left V 2 bases short and J 3 bases short, with 8 bases between. CDR3 bases: TGTGCCAGCAGTTTAATTGGAGACAATCAGCCCCAGCATTTT. This sequence encodes CASSLIGDNQPQHF.

The gene calls are TRBV27 and TRBJ2-7, with 9 bases fitting TRBD2. V was clipped by 6 bases and J by 7 bases; unmatched bases: 13. The germline gives CDR1 MNHEY, CDR2 SMNVEV (reference sequence). The CDR3 has 15 residues. CDR3 coding DNA: TGTGCCAGCAGCCAACTGGGCGGGAGGGCTGGAGAGCAGTACTTC. Translating it yields CASSQLGGRAGEQYF.

V is TRBV2 and J is TRBJ2-2, with 13 bases aligning to TRBD2. The CDR3 has 18 residues. After removal of 0 bases from V and 2 bases from J, the junction contained 3 bases not matched to a gene. CDR1 SNHLY and CDR2 FYNNEI come from the germline V gene. The CDR3 DNA sequence: TGTGCCAGCAGTGAAGCCGGACTAGCGGGAGTAAACACCGGGGAGCTGTTTTTT. It specifies CASSEAGLAGVNTGELFF. The full variable domain, completed using reference TRBV2 and TRBJ2-2, is EPEVTQTPSHQVTQMGQEVILRCVPISNHLYFYWYRQILGQKVEFLVSFYNNEISEKSEIFDDQFSVERPDGSNFTLKIRSTKLEDSAMYFCASSEAGLAGVNTGELFFGEGSRLTVL.

This clone was picked up one time. The V and J genes are TRBV29-1 and TRBJ2-7; possible D gene TRBD2, 6 bases. V shed 7 bases and J shed 3 bases, with 13 bases lying between them. The CDR3 has 12 residues. From germline, CDR1 is SQVTM and CDR2 ANQGSEA. CDR3 amino acids: CSAEGRDYEQYF. CDR3 DNA sequence: TGCAGCGCCGAGGGGCGGGACTACGAGCAGTACTTC.

The chain joins TRBV27 to TRBJ2-1; D is perhaps TRBD2 (6 bases). The CDR3 is 14 amino acids. Per germline, CDR1 MNHEY and CDR2 SMNVEV (reference sequence). V dropped 4 bases and J dropped 7 bases, with 14 bases sitting between them. The CDR3 sequence is CASSWGVGPNEQFF. In nucleotides, the CDR3 is TGTGCCAGCAGTTGGGGGGTGGGGCCAAATGAGCAGTTCTTC.